This TCR beta chain was sequenced in a study of regulatory T cells in long-lasting Graves disease. Time point noted: newly diagnosed GD, antithyroid drugs for less than 3 months. The TCR library was made from RNA that had been extracted from PBMCs in TRIzol. Graves' disease diagnosis was established per American Thyroid Association guidelines. This clonotype was counted ten times or more. The V end lost 4 bases, the J end lost 0 bases, and 9 bases lay between the germline ends. Germline lookup yields CDR1 KGHSH and CDR2 LQKENI. The CDR3 is 15 amino acids. Sequencing libraries for TCR beta were prepared with iRepertoire HTBI primers and Arm-PCR of CDR3 regions. TCRdb used MiXCR to reprocess the multiplex PCR reads, holding one entry per CDR3 protein. This table holds 500,000 or so distinct CDR3 sequences, about 14% found once. These data also featured in a second study, about T cells in Graves' hyperthyroidism and ophthalmopathy. From that second work: Ophthalmopathy cases were set apart from stable hyperthyroidism by a 13 V-J model.

This chain links TRBV18 with TRBJ1-4; D is uncertain. The input for sequencing was peripheral blood mononuclear cells (PBMCs), taken at new diagnosis, from a patient treated with antithyroid drugs. The source of this sequence is a woman aged 45-59 years with Graves disease. CDR3 nucleotide sequence: TGTGCCAGCTCACTAATGGAAGCAACTAATGAAAAACTGTTTTTT. This gives the protein CASSLMEATNEKLFF.